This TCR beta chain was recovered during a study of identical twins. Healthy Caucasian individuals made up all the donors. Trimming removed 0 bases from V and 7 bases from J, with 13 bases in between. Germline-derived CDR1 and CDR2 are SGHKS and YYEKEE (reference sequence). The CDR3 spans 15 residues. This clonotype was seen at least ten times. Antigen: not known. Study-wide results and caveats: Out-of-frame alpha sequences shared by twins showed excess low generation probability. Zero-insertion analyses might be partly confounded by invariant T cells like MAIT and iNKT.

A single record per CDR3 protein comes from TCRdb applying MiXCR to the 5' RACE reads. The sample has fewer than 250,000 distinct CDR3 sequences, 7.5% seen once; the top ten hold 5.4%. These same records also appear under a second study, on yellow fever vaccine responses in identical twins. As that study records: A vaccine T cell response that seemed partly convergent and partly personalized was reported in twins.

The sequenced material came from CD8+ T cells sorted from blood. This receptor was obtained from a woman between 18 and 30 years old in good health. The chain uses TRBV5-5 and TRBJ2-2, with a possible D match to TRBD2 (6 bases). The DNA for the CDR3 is TGTGCCAGCAGCTTGGTCGGGGGAGCTCTCGGGGAGCTGTTTTTT. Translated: CASSLVGGALGELFF.